This paragraph reports one T cell receptor beta chain. What antigen it recognizes has not been identified. Base qualities are not recorded, but no much larger clone differs from it by a single base. The source of the sample is a study of shared clonotypes between healthy human individuals (dated by TCRdb to the early 2020s). Study-wide context: A couple of women and a few men aged 18 to 49 years were included in the cohort. Per donor, three plates each were used for CD4 naive and CD4 memory, two for CD8 naive, and one for CD8 memory. To estimate repertoire size and how much clonotypes are shared between individuals, the study performed deep sequencing of blood TCR repertoires from roughly five healthy adults. To increase sequencing depth and limit assay-specific biases, TCR repertoire library preparation and sequencing were carried out by different laboratories using diverse techniques. Leukapheresis yielded between about 0.94 and 9 billion PBMCs per donor.

The cysteine opens and the phenylalanine closes a CDR3 of 15 amino acids. Solely the CDR3 DNA is kept, with 45 bases framed from the first base. V sheds 0 bases and J sheds 4 bases, leaving 11 bases between their ends. CDR1 and CDR2 (SGHNT, YYREEE) derive from the germline V gene (reference sequence). TCR CDR3 regions were amplified from genomic DNA by multiplex PCR using the deep immunoSEQ assay. Genomic DNA extracted from each cell subset was distributed evenly over all wells of several immunoSEQ 96-well plates, and each plate served as one replicate. For sorted subsets, each replicate PCR was loaded with about 0.2 ug genomic DNA, equivalent to 30,000 or so T cell genomes. The purified libraries were quantified using a Qubit 3.0 fluorometer, sized with a Bioanalyzer 2100, and then quantified again using the KAPA Library Quantification kit. Every immunoSEQ 96-well plate was sequenced on a dedicated single-read 150-cycle Illumina NextSeq 550 flow cell. Per the source publication's procedure: The immunoSEQ output contained only junctional sequences without quality scores, so filtering could not match that applied to full-length reads. To assign V/J genes and CDR3, sequences were annotated against IMGT germline references using PyIR, a Python wrapper for IgBLAST v1.9. Reads with weak V/J assignments (E-value above 1e-6), missing CDR3, stop codons, out-of-frame junctions, or ambiguous translated residues were removed. V3J clonotypes were defined as sequences sharing an identical inferred V gene, J gene, and CDR3 amino acid sequence. The percentage overlap between two repertoires was calculated by dividing the number of shared unique clonotypes by the size of the smaller repertoire. RTK rarefaction, the Chao1 estimator, and Recon v2.1 estimates of unobserved clonotypes were used to assess repertoire richness. For all TCRbeta clonotypes obtained by the gDNA method from a handful of donors, generation probabilities were computed with OLGA. Entries here come from immuneACCESS through TCRdb and include only in-frame sequences with V and J called. Some clones fail to appear in such tables; in the studies checked, an unresolved V gene covers under half of the shortfall, and the cause of the remainder is unknown. V and J calls and clone size are as listed in that table; D and trimming were resolved from the DNA. This sample comprises 2 million to 2.5 million clones, approximately 95% of them detected only once. The top ten constitute roughly 0.13% of the sample.

The donors were healthy, HIV-negative adults who had no recently reported acute infections or vaccinations. Only Caucasian adults living in Nashville, Tennessee, USA were represented among the donors. Magnetic negative selection was used to enrich CD4+ T cells, after which naive cells were positively selected on CD45RA and the negative fraction became the memory subset. After blood collection by leukapheresis, PBMCs were isolated using Ficoll-Histopaque density gradient centrifugation and then cryopreserved in the vapor phase of liquid nitrogen. Purity and quantity of every magnetically sorted T cell population were checked by analytical flow cytometry. From each sorted fraction, genomic DNA was isolated and quantified by UV absorbance on a Nanodrop 2000c. Overall study outcomes, separate from this receptor: Higher generation probabilities were observed for clonotypes shared by all four sorted-subset donors than for non-shared clonotypes. Pairwise subsampling indicated that sequencing depth was expected to affect the degree of clonotype sharing among donors. Only blood was sampled, and tissue TCR repertoires likely differ from those in blood. Because the study included a small number of donors, the genetic and exposure-history diversity represented was limited. Rarefaction of sorted-subset datasets indicated incomplete sequencing despite the large sequencing depth. Naive subsets generally had larger estimated clonotype richness than memory subsets did. When a handful of donors were compared, the shared fraction of clonotypes was about 5.5% for naive CD4, 3.5% for naive CD8, 2% to 2.5% for memory CD4, and under 0.5% for memory CD8.

The sequence links TRBV5-4 to TRBJ1-5; confidence is insufficient to name the D gene. What was sequenced was naive CD4+ T cells sorted from blood. In light of the paper, this sample's cell subset or site label describes: CD45RA+ positively selected. This receptor was obtained from a man between 18 and 29 years old in good health. The CDR3 region: CASSLDQGSNQPQHF. The DNA reads as follows: TGTGCCAGCAGCTTGGATCAAGGAAGTAATCAGCCCCAGCATTTT.